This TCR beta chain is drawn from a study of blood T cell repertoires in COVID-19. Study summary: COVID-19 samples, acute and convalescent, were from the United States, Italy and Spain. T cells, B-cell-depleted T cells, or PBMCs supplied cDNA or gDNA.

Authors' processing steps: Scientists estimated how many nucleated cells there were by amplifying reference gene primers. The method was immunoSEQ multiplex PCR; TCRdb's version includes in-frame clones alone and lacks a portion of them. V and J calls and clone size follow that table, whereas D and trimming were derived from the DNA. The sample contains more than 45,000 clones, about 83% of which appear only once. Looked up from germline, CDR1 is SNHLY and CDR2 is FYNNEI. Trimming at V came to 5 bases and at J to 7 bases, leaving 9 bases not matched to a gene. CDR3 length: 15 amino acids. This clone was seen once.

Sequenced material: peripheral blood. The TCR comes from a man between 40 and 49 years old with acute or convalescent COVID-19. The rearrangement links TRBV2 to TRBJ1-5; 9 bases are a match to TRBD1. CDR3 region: CASSPDRGFRQPQHF. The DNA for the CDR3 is TGTGCCAGCAGTCCGGACAGGGGATTTCGGCAGCCCCAGCATTTT.